This is a list of T cell receptor beta chains from one sample in a study of graft-versus-host responses after intestinal transplantation. Generated by immunoSEQ multiplex PCR, the TCRdb table keeps only in-frame clones and is missing some. This sample has tens of thousands of clones; about 90% occur once, and the top ten carry 2% to 2.5%. Sequencing used PBMCs, obtained approximately 320 days after intestinal transplant. These receptors were obtained from a human patient who received an intestinal transplant, so some T cells may come from the graft donor. Each CDR3 is given with its conserved first and last residue. Each record gives: clone size, D gene, CDR3 length, J gene, V gene, CDR3 DNA, CDR3 protein. A D gene is named only where the DNA matches it firmly. A row's size may be missing; if present it is once, few, many or a size class.

clone size: few
D gene: .
CDR3 length: 15
J gene: TRBJ2-2
V gene: TRBV6-1
CDR3 DNA: TGTGCCAGCCAATCCACAGGGTCGAACACCGGGGAGCTGTTTTTT
CDR3 protein: CASQSTGSNTGELFF

clone size: .
D gene: .
CDR3 length: 14
J gene: TRBJ2-1
V gene: TRBV28
CDR3 DNA: TGTGCCAGCAGTTTGACGGCTATATACAATGAGCAGTTCTTC
CDR3 protein: CASSLTAIYNEQFF

clone size: .
D gene: TRBD2
CDR3 length: 16
J gene: TRBJ2-2
V gene: TRBV7-3
CDR3 DNA: TGTGCCAGCAGCTTACTGGGACTAGCGGGAGGAGGGGAGCTGTTTTTT
CDR3 protein: CASSLLGLAGGGELFF

clone size: .
D gene: TRBD1
CDR3 length: 14
J gene: TRBJ2-7
V gene: TRBV4-1
CDR3 DNA: TGCGCCAGCAGACCCGGGACAGATCGGGATGAGCAGTACTTC
CDR3 protein: CASRPGTDRDEQYF

clone size: .
D gene: .
CDR3 length: 14
J gene: TRBJ1-2
V gene: TRBV25-1
CDR3 DNA: TGTGCCAGCAGTGAACTACGGGGAGGAGATGGCTACACCTTC
CDR3 protein: CASSELRGGDGYTF

clone size: once
D gene: TRBD2
CDR3 length: 13
J gene: TRBJ2-7
V gene: TRBV10-3
CDR3 DNA: TGTGCCATCAGTGGGGGGGGCTCCTACGAGCAGTACTTC
CDR3 protein: CAISGGGSYEQYF

clone size: .
D gene: .
CDR3 length: 13
J gene: TRBJ2-7
V gene: TRBV5-1
CDR3 DNA: TGCGCCAGCAGCTTGGAGAGGGTATCCGAGCAGTACTTC
CDR3 protein: CASSLERVSEQYF

clone size: .
D gene: TRBD2
CDR3 length: 16
J gene: TRBJ2-2
V gene: TRBV14
CDR3 DNA: TGTGCCAGCAGCCATCGGACTAGCGGGAACACCGGGGAGCTGTTTTTT
CDR3 protein: CASSHRTSGNTGELFF

clone size: .
D gene: TRBD2
CDR3 length: 15
J gene: TRBJ2-3
V gene: TRBV7-2
CDR3 DNA: TGTGCCAGCAGGGAGGGACTAGCGGTAAGAGATACGCAGTATTTT
CDR3 protein: CASREGLAVRDTQYF

clone size: .
D gene: .
CDR3 length: 12
J gene: TRBJ2-7
V gene: TRBV21-1
CDR3 DNA: TGTGCCAGAACAGATTTCCGAGGACTAAGGAAATTC
CDR3 protein: CARTDFRGLRKF

clone size: .
D gene: .
CDR3 length: 12
J gene: TRBJ1-1
V gene: TRBV30
CDR3 DNA: TGTGCCTGCCATGCCTTGACACGAGAAGCTTTCTTT
CDR3 protein: CACHALTREAFF

clone size: .
D gene: TRBD2
CDR3 length: 24
J gene: TRBJ2-7
V gene: TRBV5-1
CDR3 DNA: TGCGCCAGCAGCCATGGACAGAACCTATTTCCGGGACTAGCGGCAGGGTGGATATCCTACGAGCAGTACTTC
CDR3 protein: CASSHGQNLFPGLAAGWISYEQYF

clone size: .
D gene: .
CDR3 length: 13
J gene: TRBJ2-7
V gene: TRBV28
CDR3 DNA: TGTGCCAGCAGGACCCGACAGGCGTACGGGCAGTACTTC
CDR3 protein: CASRTRQAYGQYF

clone size: .
D gene: .
CDR3 length: 15
J gene: TRBJ2-3
V gene: TRBV7-6
CDR3 DNA: TGTGCCAGCAGCCCACTAGCTGCTAGCACAGATACGCAGTATTTT
CDR3 protein: CASSPLAASTDTQYF